These T cell receptor beta chains were read from a single sample in a study of T cell repertoires in cytomegalovirus infection. TCRdb re-called the reads through MiXCR, storing one row per CDR3 protein. The sample gives approximately 990,000 distinct CDR3 sequences, about a third of which show up once; 13% is in the top ten. These receptors lack a known antigen. The input for sequencing was cultured CD8+ T cells from PBMCs, taken from culture after CMV antigen stimulation. These TCRs come from a human donor in good health (CMV status not recorded). Some clones in this sample may be carry-over from other donors' samples. Each CDR3 is given without its conserved first and last residue.

v_gene	j_gene	CDR3aa
TRBV28	TRBJ1-1	ASSSHRGKNTEAF
TRBV7-2	TRBJ1-1	ASSLEVVNTEAF
TRBV29-1	TRBJ2-3	SVEQGGDFHTQY
TRBV6-5	TRBJ1-1	ASSYSGYKTEAF
TRBV27	TRBJ2-5	ASSPPFGGQETQY
TRBV7-9	TRBJ2-5	ASSSRGGEIGELETQY
TRBV7-6	TRBJ2-5	ASSLGYGEQETQY
TRBV12-3/TRBV12-4	TRBJ2-1	ASSLAQGAAIEQF
TRBV4-1	TRBJ2-3	ASSQESKDTQY
TRBV10-3	TRBJ2-2	AITSGGAGELF
TRBV19	TRBJ1-1	ASSSAGRIEAF
TRBV4-2	TRBJ2-3	ASSFAQGEDTQY
TRBV4-1	TRBJ2-3	ASSPGRGDTQY
TRBV7-9	TRBJ2-2	ASSLDPGIEENTGELF
TRBV7-9	TRBJ1-2	ASSPVLPNYGYT
TRBV15	TRBJ2-3	ATSKSGGSSDTQY
TRBV6-1	TRBJ2-7	ASRRGAYSYEQY
TRBV14	TRBJ2-5	ASSQENRILQETQY
TRBV7-9	TRBJ1-2	ASSLGPYPNYGYT
TRBV7-9	TRBJ2-2	ASSLEQAGAIGELF
TRBV7-3	TRBJ2-5	ASSLLGREQETQY
TRBV7-9	TRBJ2-7	ASSLRQGADEQY
TRBV7-9	TRBJ1-2	ASSLVKGVSLGYT
TRBV4-1	TRBJ2-1	ASSQDDPLGGFSYNEQF
TRBV28	TRBJ1-1	ASSPPGGLMVAEAF
TRBV7-9	TRBJ2-2	ASSSSGTPNTGELF
TRBV6-1	TRBJ1-1	ASSERGFGEAF
TRBV28	TRBJ2-3	ASSFIQSTDTQY
TRBV7-2	TRBJ1-5	ANSPRGGFYSNQPQH
TRBV7-6	TRBJ1-6	ASSSGGWTPLH